Here is one TCR beta chain with its context. Which antigen it targets is not known. Nothing much larger sits one base from this clone, and base qualities are not available. Genomic DNA was isolated using the Qiagen DNeasy kit from unsorted PBMCs as well as from negatively selected CD4+ and CD8+ fractions. Amplification of TCR beta CDR3 regions was done by immunoSEQ multiplex PCR with primers that anneal to V and J segments. A synthetic immune receptor repertoire was used to minimize amplification bias, and any remaining bias was removed computationally after sequencing. Under the source paper's analysis protocol: Custom Python scripts were used to quantify repertoire diversity as the Shannon entropy index. The unsorted, CD4+ and CD8+ repertoires were each analyzed separately, with the exception of combined analyses, where CD4+ and CD8+ sequences were merged in silico. A clone counted as expanded when the clone's frequency after treatment rose at least 2-fold relative to C1D1, and clones undetected at baseline were given a pseudocount of 0.5. Clones with 0 or 1 copy at C1D1 were defined as singleton clones, while clones with 2 or more copies were defined as non-singleton clones. Clones expanded in unsorted samples were labelled as CD4+, CD8+ or unknown by matching protein sequences in sorted samples from the same patient. Wilcoxon tests on paired samples were used to test diversity changes from C1D1 to C4D1. Sourced from immuneACCESS, this table was stored by TCRdb with only in-frame sequences that have V and J called. A share of the clones is absent; for the studies checked, an unresolved V gene accounts for under half, and the remainder has no known explanation. For V, J and clone size, that table is used; D and trimming come from the DNA. Here the sample has roughly 20,000 clones; around 83% occur a single time. The ten top clones hold about an eighth of the sample.

Read against the paper, the sample's time point label means: cycle 4 day 1 (C4D1), after less than seven weeks of nivolumab. Relapse after autologous stem cell transplantation had occurred in all trial patients, and cohorts A, B and C were distinguished by prior brentuximab vedotin exposure. The trial cohort comprised some 60 patients with relapsed/refractory classical Hodgkin lymphoma whose best overall responses were complete response, partial response or progressive disease. Single-agent nivolumab was administered to trial patients in the multi-cohort phase II CheckMate 205 trial. An independent review committee assessed best overall response using the 2007 International Working Group response criteria. PBMCs from the trial were collected at three points: immediately before nivolumab initiation (C1D1), and during therapy at cycle 2 day 1 and cycle 4 day 1. Peripheral blood was collected in 8 mL Vacutainer Cell Preparation Tubes, from which PBMCs were isolated by centrifugation and then cryopreserved.

Based on the germline V gene (reference sequence), the CDR1 and CDR2 sequences are GTSNPN and SVGIG. From the cysteine up to the phenylalanine, the CDR3 has a length of 16 residues. Of the read, only the CDR3 DNA is kept; its 48 bases are in frame from base 1. V loses 1 base, J loses 4 bases, and the germline ends lie 14 bases apart. The data derive from a study of PD-1 blockade in classical Hodgkin lymphoma (dated by TCRdb to 2019 to 2021). Describing the broader study: Nivolumab dosing was 3 mg/kg intravenously every 2 weeks, continuing until either disease progression or unacceptable toxicity. The study used TCR beta sequencing and CyTOF to define a peripheral blood immune signature of response to PD-1 blockade in classical Hodgkin lymphoma. Broad study findings and their caveats: Baseline TCR diversity was reported to be lower in newly diagnosed patients than in healthy donors, and even lower in relapsed/refractory patients. The study was restricted to a single clinical trial cohort, and the causes of repertoire differences, possibly disease activity or prior therapy, were left undefined. Baseline diversity similar to that of newly diagnosed patients was observed in trial patients achieving complete response, whereas significantly lower diversity was observed in partial responders and progressors. CD4+ but not CD8+ TCR diversity rose significantly by C4D1 (p=0.0027 vs p=0.16), most apparent in complete responders (p=0.02). Lower diversity was seen in patients whose nivolumab began less than 1 year after ASCT, and these patients were left out of later analyses so that immune reconstitution would not confound the results.

Recombination connected TRBV30 to TRBJ1-6; TRBD1 is a weak D gene call, 5 bases matching. The sequence came from a human donor with classical Hodgkin lymphoma. The input for sequencing was peripheral blood mononuclear cells (PBMCs), taken before the fourth cycle of nivolumab. DNA sequence: TGTGCCTGGAGTGCCCGTGGGACGGCTTATAATTCACCCCTCCACTTT. Its protein reads: CAWSARGTAYNSPLHF.